This record concerns one T cell receptor (beta chain) sequence. The junction departs from germline at one end; a sequencing error may be responsible. Per the germline V gene, CDR1 is LGHDT and CDR2 is YNNKEL (reference sequence). The CDR3 covers 15 residues. When the RNA was reverse transcribed, random hexamers were used with an input of roughly 0.5 to 1 ug. TCRdb fed the immunoSEQ multiplex PCR reads into MiXCR, producing one record per CDR3 protein. Here the sample spans about 100,000 distinct CDR3 sequences, about 96% being singletons. This entry belongs to a study of CD8 T cells in Susac syndrome.

Sequenced material: CD8+ T cells from PBMCs. The rearrangement links TRBV3-1 to TRBJ2-1, with 12 positions matching TRBD2. The receptor was derived from a human donor with Susac syndrome. The CDR3 loop is CASSHRLAGDKEQFF. CDR3 nucleotide sequence: TGTGCCAGCAGCCATCGACTAGCGGGGGACAAAGAGCAGTTCTTC.